Presented here are 26 T cell receptor beta chains from one specimen sequenced in a study of blood T cell repertoires in COVID-19. Clones were read by immunoSEQ multiplex PCR, and TCRdb kept only the in-frame ones, dropping some. Of fewer than 200,000 clones listed, 70% to 90% are singletons. The specimen sequenced was peripheral blood. These receptors were taken from a man aged 40-50 years with active or convalescent COVID-19.

The chain couples TRBV5-6 to TRBJ1-1; no clear D. Trimming took off 1 base at V and 6 bases at J, with 10 bases between the two ends. Germline lookup yields CDR1 SGHDT and CDR2 YYEEEE. The length of the CDR3 is 13 residues. The CDR3 reads CASSLFSNPEAFF. CDR3 DNA sequence: TGTGCCAGCAGCTTGTTTTCTAACCCTGAAGCTTTCTTT.

The chain couples TRBV29-1 to TRBJ2-3; TRBD1 is a possible D gene (6 bases). CDR1 and CDR2 (germline): SQVTM, ANQGSEA. V was trimmed by 5 bases and J by 2 bases, leaving 14 bases between them. This CDR3 region has 14 residues. CDR3 sequence reads: CSVRGTGFTDTQYF. For the CDR3, the DNA is TGCAGCGTTAGAGGAACAGGGTTCACAGATACGCAGTATTTT.

This clone was picked up one time. The chain uses TRBV2 and TRBJ2-1; TRBD2 matches 8 bases. J was trimmed by 2 bases and V by 3 bases; bases with no gene match: 9. Germline loops: CDR1 SNHLY, CDR2 FYNNEI. CDR3 length: 17 residues. CDR3 coding DNA: TGTGCCAGCAGTGAGTCCCCCCCAGCGGGGGCCTACAATGAGCAGTTCTTC. Its protein product is CASSESPPAGAYNEQFF.

The rearrangement links TRBV4-2 to TRBJ2-3; D uncertain. V dropped 0 bases and J dropped 4 bases, with 11 bases sitting between them. Germline CDR1 is LGHNA and CDR2 is YNFKEQ. The CDR3 length is 15 residues. The chain's CDR3 is CASSQDEYGSDTQYF. The CDR3, as DNA: TGTGCCAGCAGCCAAGATGAATACGGGTCAGATACGCAGTATTTT.

The chain has TRBV6-5 and TRBJ1-1; a weak D match, TRBD1 (5 bases). This CDR3 comprises 14 residues. Germline-derived CDR1 and CDR2 are MNHEY and SVGAGI. The germline V and J ends were trimmed by 7 bases and 5 bases, with 17 bases remaining between them. This CDR3 reads CASTTVRVRTEAFF. In DNA form, the CDR3 reads TGTGCCAGCACTACAGTCAGGGTGAGGACTGAAGCTTTCTTT.

The rearrangement joins TRBV10-3 to TRBJ2-1; tentative D call: TRBD1 (6 bases). Trimming left V 4 bases short and J 4 bases short, with 11 bases between. Germline loops: CDR1 ENHRY, CDR2 SYGVKD. This CDR3 has 14 residues. The CDR3 protein is CAISGTATYNEQFF. In nucleotides, the CDR3 is TGTGCCATCAGTGGGACAGCTACTTACAATGAGCAGTTCTTC.

The V and J genes are TRBV7-6 and TRBJ2-1, with 8 bases matching TRBD1. CDR1 and CDR2 from the germline V gene are SGHVS and FNYEAQ. CDR3 size: 18 residues. With V trimmed by 1 base and J by 4 bases, 12 bases remained unmatched. This CDR3 is CASSLGAGRQGAYNEQFF. The CDR3 nucleotides read TGTGCCAGCAGCTTAGGGGCGGGTCGCCAGGGGGCATACAATGAGCAGTTCTTC.

The chain is built from TRBV7-2 and TRBJ1-3; no clear D. The germline V and J ends were trimmed by 4 bases and 1 base, with 14 bases remaining between them. Germline CDR1 and CDR2: SGHTA and FQGNSA. The CDR3 totals 16 residues. The CDR3 DNA is TGTGCCAGCAGCTCCGCCCCCCGGGTTTCTGGAAACACCATATATTTT. Translating gives CASSSAPRVSGNTIYF.

V usage is TRBV19 and J usage is TRBJ1-5; the match to TRBD1 covers 7 bases. This CDR3 contains 16 residues. The trim removed 6 bases at V and 2 bases at J, leaving 10 bases unmatched. Looked up from germline, CDR1 is LNHDA and CDR2 is SQIVND (reference sequence). As DNA, the CDR3 is TGTGCCAGTAGAGCACCAGGGGGAGAGGGCAATCAGCCCCAGCATTTT. This codes for CASRAPGGEGNQPQHF.

V gene TRBV6-2 or TRBV6-3 combines with J gene TRBJ2-2, with 12 bases lining up with TRBD1. From germline, CDR1 is MNHEY and CDR2 SVGEGT. The V segment lost 3 bases and the J segment 5 bases; nucleotides outside the gene matches: 7. This CDR3 is built from 17 residues. CDR3 in DNA: TGTGCCAGCAGTTATCCCCCGGGACAGGGGGCAACCGGGGAGCTGTTTTTT. Translating gives CASSYPPGQGATGELFF.

This clone was detected a few times. The chain employs TRBV28 and TRBJ1-1, with D uncertain. Germline V gene data show CDR1 as MDHEN and CDR2 as SYDVKM. V dropped 3 bases and J dropped 7 bases, with 21 bases sitting between them. CDR3 size: 16 residues. The CDR3 sequence is CASSFTLRGTVIEAFF. The CDR3 coding sequence is TGTGCCAGCAGTTTTACTCTCAGAGGAACCGTGATTGAAGCTTTCTTT.

This chain joins TRBV5-1 and TRBJ2-6; TRBD1 matches 8 bases. CDR1 and CDR2 (germline): SGHRS, YFSETQ. The CDR3 extends over 19 amino acids. The trim removed 6 bases at V and 0 bases at J, leaving 14 bases unmatched. The CDR3 protein is CASKWAKDRVSSGANVLTF. Here the CDR3 DNA reads TGCGCCAGCAAATGGGCAAAGGACAGGGTCAGCTCTGGGGCCAACGTCCTGACTTTC.

This chain joins TRBV29-1 and TRBJ2-1; 7 bases line up with TRBD1. The germline V gene encodes CDR1 SQVTM and CDR2 ANQGSEA. The CDR3 consists of 13 residues. Unmatched junction bases numbered 3, after V lost 7 bases and J lost 0 bases. DNA for the CDR3: TGCAGCGCGGACAGGAGCTCCTACAATGAGCAGTTCTTC. Protein: CSADRSSYNEQFF.

V is TRBV7-9 and J is TRBJ1-2, with 7 bases lining up with TRBD1. The ends lost 5 bases at V and 6 bases at J; junction bases unmatched: 12. Germline CDR1 SEHNR, CDR2 FQNEAQ (reference sequence). The CDR3 has 15 residues. CDR3 DNA sequence: TGTGCCAGCAGCCTTGGGACAGCTAATAAGGATGGCTACACCTTC. It yields the protein CASSLGTANKDGYTF.

This chain joins TRBV6-5 and TRBJ2-5, with 11 nucleotides matching TRBD1. The CDR3 consists of 15 residues. With 5 bases clipped from V and 4 bases from J, the junction kept 6 bases outside the gene matches. Germline lookup yields CDR1 MNHEY and CDR2 SVGAGI. The CDR3 spells CASSNRDRGSETQYF. CDR3 in DNA: TGTGCCAGCAGTAACCGGGACAGGGGGTCAGAGACCCAGTACTTC.

A single count supports this clone. The J gene is TRBJ2-3, the V gene TRBV5-1; D possibly corresponds to TRBD2 (5 bases). Trimming shortened V by 3 bases and J by 0 bases, and 17 bases separated the two germline ends. CDR3 length: 17 amino acids. Germline loops: CDR1 SGHRS, CDR2 YFSETQ. CDR3 in amino acids: CASSSRGLDPSTDTQYF. CDR3 nucleotide sequence: TGCGCCAGCAGCTCTCGAGGGCTGGACCCTAGCACAGATACGCAGTATTTT.

The genes are TRBV6-1 and TRBJ1-5, with D possibly TRBD1 on 6 matching bases. In germline, CDR1 is MNHNS, CDR2 SASEGT. V lost 1 base and J 1 base, leaving 8 bases between the germline ends. The length of the CDR3 is 15 residues. CDR3 in DNA: TGTGCCAGCAGTGAAGGAGGGGGAAGCAATCAGCCCCAGCATTTT. It is translated as CASSEGGGSNQPQHF.

This chain joins TRBV11-2 and TRBJ2-2; D remains ambiguous. The CDR3 has 14 residues. Germline CDR1 and CDR2: SGHAT and FQNNGV. V lost 5 bases, J lost 1 base, and 8 bases lay in between. The CDR3 sequence: CASSPERNTGELFF. The CDR3 DNA is TGTGCCAGCAGCCCTGAGAGGAACACCGGGGAGCTGTTTTTT.

The chain employs TRBV25-1 and TRBJ1-2; D ambiguous. Germline V lookup: CDR1 MGHDK, CDR2 SYGVNS. V lost 7 bases to trimming and J lost 8 bases, with 14 bases between them. This CDR3 is 12 amino acids long. The DNA of the CDR3 is TGTGCCAGCAATGCAGGATTCGCAGGCTACACCTTC. It specifies CASNAGFAGYTF.

V usage is TRBV28 and J usage is TRBJ2-1, with 8 positions matching TRBD1. V was pared by 2 bases and J by 4 bases, with 4 bases of the junction left unmatched. Per germline, CDR1 MDHEN and CDR2 SYDVKM. This CDR3 has 15 residues. CDR3 nucleotides: TGTGCCAGCAGTTTAGGGGACAGGCGATACAATGAGCAGTTCTTC. This codes for CASSLGDRRYNEQFF.

The rearrangement joins TRBV6-5 to TRBJ2-7, with a weak D call TRBD2 (6 bases). The CDR3 covers 13 residues. Between the trimmed V and J ends, which lost 1 base and 7 bases, there was a span of 11 bases. Per germline, CDR1 MNHEY and CDR2 SVGAGI. CDR3 DNA: TGTGCCAGCAGTTACTGGGGGGAAGGAGAGCAGTACTTC. Translating gives CASSYWGEGEQYF.

V usage is TRBV7-2 and J usage is TRBJ1-4, with 8 nucleotides matching TRBD1. V lost 6 bases to trimming and J lost 8 bases; unmatched junction nucleotides: 5. The CDR3 is made up of 13 amino acids. Germline V gene data show CDR1 as SGHTA and CDR2 as FQGNSA. The chain's CDR3 is CASRDRGGEKLFF. The CDR3 nucleotides are TGTGCCAGCAGAGACAGGGGCGGGGAAAAACTGTTTTTT.

The rearrangement uses TRBV6-6 and TRBJ1-1; 8 bases line up with TRBD1. The length of the CDR3 is 14 residues. Per the germline V gene, CDR1 is MNHNY and CDR2 is SVGAGI (reference sequence). V lost 5 bases, J lost 1 base, and 3 bases stayed unmatched. The CDR3 nucleotides are TGTGCCAGCAGTACAACAGGGGGGAACACTGAAGCTTTCTTT. Its translation is CASSTTGGNTEAFF.

Here the CDR3 reads CASSLGGLETQYF. For the CDR3, the DNA is TGTGCCAGCAGCTTAGGAGGGCTAGAGACCCAGTACTTC. The chain uses TRBV5-4 and TRBJ2-5, with D possibly being TRBD2 (6 bases). CDR3 size: 13 residues. Germline V gene data show CDR1 as SGHNT and CDR2 as YYREEE (reference sequence). Trimming cost V 2 bases and J 4 bases, with 9 bases left between them.

This clone has only a few counts. The chain combines TRBV2 with TRBJ1-6; tentatively, D is TRBD1 (5 bases). Per the germline V gene, CDR1 is SNHLY and CDR2 is FYNNEI. V lost 3 bases to trimming and J lost 7 bases, with 7 bases between them. The CDR3 totals 13 residues. CDR3 in DNA: TGTGCCAGCAGTGACAGGGAAAATTCACCCCTCCACTTT. Protein: CASSDRENSPLHF.

The V call is TRBV7-3, the J call TRBJ1-2; no clear D. There are 13 residues in the CDR3. Looked up from germline, CDR1 is SGHTA and CDR2 is FQGTGA. V shed 2 bases and J shed 8 bases, with 12 bases lying between them. CDR3 region: CASSLDMRSGYTF. CDR3 nucleotide sequence: TGTGCCAGCAGCTTAGATATGAGGTCGGGCTACACCTTC.